A selection of T cell receptor beta chains follows, all from one sample in a study of CD8+ T cells in alopecia areata. Only in-frame clones appear in the TCRdb table, and some are missing; sequencing was by immunoSEQ multiplex PCR. The table has more than 200,000 clones, 40% to 55% seen once; the top ten hold around 2.8%. The source material was CD4+ T cells sorted from blood, sampled around week 37, from a patient treated with tofacitinib. Source of these receptors: a human donor with alopecia areata. The CDR3 runs from the conserved cysteine through the conserved F or W. The order of the fields is clone size, D gene, J gene, V gene, CDR3 protein, CDR3 DNA. D genes are given only for firm matches. Part of the rows lack a size; the others show once, few, many or a class for expanded clones.

few TRBD2 TRBJ2-7 TRBV30 CAWSVQSGRAHEQYF TGTGCCTGGAGTGTACAAAGCGGGAGGGCCCACGAGCAGTACTTC
- - TRBJ2-5 TRBV25-1 CASSVGYVAQYF TGTGCCAGCAGTGTAGGCTATGTCGCCCAGTACTTC
- TRBD2 TRBJ2-7 TRBV19 CASSIRLAGWEQYF TGTGCCAGTAGTATTCGGCTAGCGGGATGGGAGCAGTACTTC
- - TRBJ2-6 TRBV5-4 CASSLGLAGANVLTF TGTGCCAGCAGCTTAGGGTTAGCTGGGGCCAACGTCCTGACTTTC
- - TRBJ1-2 TRBV29-1 CSVLGALGYTF TGCAGCGTTTTGGGGGCGTTGGGCTACACCTTC
few TRBD2 TRBJ2-1 TRBV6-6 CASRTPGREVPEQFF TGTGCCAGCAGGACCCCCGGGCGGGAGGTTCCTGAGCAGTTCTTC
- TRBD1 TRBJ1-1 TRBV27 CASSPTRPGGAGKLAFF TGTGCCAGCAGTCCTACCCGCCCAGGGGGCGCGGGTAAGTTAGCTTTCTTT
few - TRBJ2-7 TRBV7-9 CASSLFRSYEQYF TGTGCCAGCAGCTTATTCAGGAGCTACGAGCAGTACTTC
- TRBD2 TRBJ2-1 TRBV30 CAWSVRVSGTSYNEQFF TGTGCCTGGAGTGTACGCGTTAGCGGGACTTCCTACAATGAGCAGTTCTTC
- - TRBJ2-2 TRBV5-6 CASSLAPSTTGELFF TGTGCCAGCAGCTTGGCACCATCAACCACCGGGGAGCTGTTTTTT
- - TRBJ2-1 TRBV29-1 CSAGALSYNEQFF TGCAGCGCCGGGGCGTTATCCTACAATGAGCAGTTCTTC
few - TRBJ2-3 TRBV19 CASSRLARTDTQYF TGTGCCAGTAGTCGCCTAGCGCGCACAGATACGCAGTATTTT
few - TRBJ1-1 TRBV7-6 CASSLTKNTEAFF TGTGCCAGCAGCTTAACAAAGAACACTGAAGCTTTCTTT
few - TRBJ2-1 TRBV5-1 CASSLATRDSSYNEQFF TGCGCCAGCAGCTTGGCGACCCGGGACTCCTCCTACAATGAGCAGTTCTTC
- - TRBJ2-7 TRBV9 CASSVEPRGVEQYF TGTGCCAGCAGCGTAGAACCAAGAGGGGTTGAGCAGTACTTC
- - TRBJ2-1 TRBV5-6 CASSLYTREQFF TGTGCCAGCAGCTTGTACACCAGAGAGCAGTTCTTC
few - TRBJ1-1 TRBV29-1 CSVLPRVSTEAFF TGCAGCGTTCTACCTCGAGTGAGCACTGAAGCTTTCTTT
- - TRBJ1-3 TRBV4-2 CASSQDGRLSGNTIYF TGTGCCAGCAGCCAAGACGGCAGGCTCTCTGGAAACACCATATATTTT
few - TRBJ1-2 TRBV2 CASSAELWGYTF TGTGCCAGCAGTGCTGAGCTATGGGGCTACACCTTC
- - TRBJ1-2 TRBV5-1 CASSPLSGYGYTF TGCGCCAGCAGCCCTCTTTCGGGATATGGCTACACCTTC
- - TRBJ1-5 TRBV5-1 CASSFREANQPQHF TGCGCCAGCAGCTTCCGTGAGGCCAACCAGCCCCAGCATTTT
- - TRBJ2-4 TRBV15 CATSSAGQTSKNIQYF TGTGCCACCAGCAGTGCGGGACAGACGTCTAAAAACATTCAGTACTTC
- - TRBJ1-1 TRBV25-1 CASSPRGGTEAFF TGTGCCAGCAGTCCCAGGGGAGGCACTGAAGCTTTCTTT
- - TRBJ1-5 TRBV2 CASSEEGGHNQPQHF TGTGCCAGCAGTGAAGAAGGGGGGCACAATCAGCCCCAGCATTTT
- - TRBJ1-2 TRBV7-9 CASSYSGTPGYGYTF TGTGCCAGCAGCTACTCCGGGACGCCCGGTTATGGCTACACCTTC
- TRBD2 TRBJ2-3 TRBV9 CASSVGLADTDTQYF TGTGCCAGCAGCGTGGGACTAGCGGACACAGATACGCAGTATTTT
- - TRBJ1-3 TRBV2 CASMRDSGNTIYF TGTGCCAGCATGAGGGACTCTGGAAACACCATATATTTT
- TRBD1 TRBJ2-3 TRBV5-1 CASSINPGTGTFNTQYF TGCGCCAGCAGCATCAACCCGGGGACAGGGACTTTCAATACGCAGTATTTT
- - TRBJ2-7 TRBV6-6 CASSTAWYEQYF TGTGCCAGCAGTACCGCCTGGTACGAGCAGTACTTC
- - TRBJ1-1 TRBV30 CAWSAWIGSEAFF TGTGCCTGGAGTGCTTGGATAGGATCTGAAGCTTTCTTT
- - TRBJ2-5 TRBV2 CASSFRAGRETQYF TGTGCCAGCAGTTTCAGGGCAGGGAGGGAGACCCAGTACTTC
once TRBD2 TRBJ2-1 TRBV5-1 CASRRTGGSYNEQFF TGCGCCAGCAGGAGGACGGGAGGTTCCTACAATGAGCAGTTCTTC
- - TRBJ2-5 TRBV15 CATSRDRDFGETQYF TGTGCCACCAGCAGAGATCGGGACTTCGGAGAGACCCAGTACTTC
- TRBD2 TRBJ2-5 TRBV2 CASSAREGETQYF TGTGCCAGCAGTGCCAGGGAGGGAGAGACCCAGTACTTC
- - TRBJ2-5 TRBV7-9 CASSPRAETQYF TGTGCCAGCAGCCCGAGGGCGGAGACCCAGTACTTC
- - TRBJ2-7 TRBV2 CASSRDSTSYEYF TGTGCCAGCAGCCGGGACTCCACCTCATACGAGTACTTC
- TRBD2 TRBJ2-3 TRBV29-1 CSVGWRTSGRATDTQYF TGCAGCGTTGGATGGAGGACTAGCGGGAGGGCCACAGATACGCAGTATTTT
- - TRBJ2-7 TRBV19 CASAGYPPHYEQYF TGTGCCAGCGCCGGGTACCCTCCTCACTACGAGCAGTACTTC
few TRBD1 TRBJ2-7 TRBV5-1 CASSRTRDRSLEQYF TGCGCCAGCAGCCGAACCCGGGACAGGTCTCTCGAGCAGTACTTC
few TRBD1 TRBJ1-2 TRBV9 CASSVVPGQAPKDGYTF TGTGCCAGCAGCGTAGTACCGGGACAGGCCCCTAAGGATGGCTACACCTTC